A selection of T cell receptor beta chains follows, all from one sample in a study of blood T cell repertoires in COVID-19. Profiled with immunoSEQ multiplex PCR; TCRdb holds only in-frame clones, not every one. The sample holds 250,000 to 350,000 clones, roughly 89% seen once. Sequencing used PBMCs or T cells enriched from blood (not recorded which). The receptor source for this set is a young woman with acute COVID-19. Both conserved end residues are part of each CDR3. Each record gives: V gene, D gene, clone size, CDR3 length, J gene, CDR3 DNA, CDR3 protein. A D gene is named only where the DNA matches it firmly. A clone size is listed for some rows: how often the clone was seen (once, few, many), or a class if it is expanded.

v_gene: TRBV2
d_gene: TRBD2
abundance: NA
len: 16
j_gene: TRBJ2-1
CDR3nt: TGTGCCAGCAGCGGAATAAGCGGGAGGGCTTACAATGAGCAGTTCTTC
CDR3aa: CASSGISGRAYNEQFF

v_gene: TRBV25-1
d_gene: NA
abundance: NA
len: 17
j_gene: TRBJ2-4
CDR3nt: TGTGCCAGCAGTGAATATCCGTCGGGCTCAGGAGGGAACATTCAGTACTTC
CDR3aa: CASSEYPSGSGGNIQYF

v_gene: TRBV6-5
d_gene: NA
abundance: NA
len: 15
j_gene: TRBJ1-5
CDR3nt: TGTGCCAGCAGTACAGGGATAGTTCAGGGTCAGCCCCAGCATTTT
CDR3aa: CASSTGIVQGQPQHF

v_gene: TRBV19
d_gene: TRBD1
abundance: once
len: 15
j_gene: TRBJ1-5
CDR3nt: TGTGCCAGTAGTAGGGACAGCCTAAAAGATCAGCCCCAGCATTTT
CDR3aa: CASSRDSLKDQPQHF

v_gene: TRBV19
d_gene: NA
abundance: NA
len: 14
j_gene: TRBJ2-1
CDR3nt: TGTGCCAGTAGTATAGCGAGGGCCAGCCGGGAGCAGTTCTTC
CDR3aa: CASSIARASREQFF

v_gene: TRBV18
d_gene: NA
abundance: NA
len: 14
j_gene: TRBJ1-2
CDR3nt: TGTGCCAGCTCCCCCCGACGGGAAAGCTATGGCTACACCTTC
CDR3aa: CASSPRRESYGYTF

v_gene: TRBV20-1
d_gene: NA
abundance: once
len: 11
j_gene: TRBJ1-2
CDR3nt: TGCAGTGTCAGGGGCAGCTATGGCTACACCTTC
CDR3aa: CSVRGSYGYTF

v_gene: TRBV18
d_gene: TRBD2
abundance: NA
len: 17
j_gene: TRBJ2-7
CDR3nt: TGTGCCAGCTCACCACGGGCTAGCGGGGAGGTAAGGTACGAGCAGTACTTC
CDR3aa: CASSPRASGEVRYEQYF

v_gene: TRBV28
d_gene: NA
abundance: NA
len: 15
j_gene: TRBJ1-5
CDR3nt: TGTGCCAGCAGTTTATTGACAGAGCTCTCCGTGCCCCAGCATTTT
CDR3aa: CASSLLTELSVPQHF

v_gene: TRBV27
d_gene: TRBD2
abundance: NA
len: 14
j_gene: TRBJ2-7
CDR3nt: TGTGCCAGCACCTCCGTTGGCGGGAGCTACGAGCAGTACTTC
CDR3aa: CASTSVGGSYEQYF

v_gene: TRBV27
d_gene: TRBD2
abundance: once
len: 16
j_gene: TRBJ2-3
CDR3nt: TGTGCCAGCTCTCCACGGCGAGCGGGAAGGACAGATACGCAGTATTTT
CDR3aa: CASSPRRAGRTDTQYF

v_gene: TRBV28
d_gene: TRBD1
abundance: NA
len: 15
j_gene: TRBJ2-7
CDR3nt: TGTGCCAGCAGTTCAGCCGGGACAGGGCTTTACGAGCAGTACTTC
CDR3aa: CASSSAGTGLYEQYF

v_gene: TRBV13
d_gene: TRBD2
abundance: NA
len: 19
j_gene: TRBJ2-5
CDR3nt: TGTGCCAGCACCAGCGGGGGAACGGTCAAGGGTCGGGCTAAAGAGACCCAGTACTTC
CDR3aa: CASTSGGTVKGRAKETQYF

v_gene: TRBV7-2
d_gene: NA
abundance: NA
len: 12
j_gene: TRBJ2-1
CDR3nt: TGTGCCAGCAGCTTAGCCATCAATGAGCAGTTCTTC
CDR3aa: CASSLAINEQFF

v_gene: TRBV28
d_gene: NA
abundance: NA
len: 15
j_gene: TRBJ1-4
CDR3nt: TGTGCCAGCAGTTTATTCACAGGGACTAATGAAAAACTGTTTTTT
CDR3aa: CASSLFTGTNEKLFF

v_gene: TRBV6-5
d_gene: TRBD1
abundance: few
len: 13
j_gene: TRBJ2-7
CDR3nt: TGTGCCAGCCAAAGGGGACAGGGCTACGAGCAGTACTTC
CDR3aa: CASQRGQGYEQYF

v_gene: TRBV11-3
d_gene: TRBD1
abundance: NA
len: 18
j_gene: TRBJ1-5
CDR3nt: TGTGCCAGCAGCTTTAGCGGTGAGCCGGACAGGGATTATCAGCCCCAGCATTTT
CDR3aa: CASSFSGEPDRDYQPQHF

v_gene: TRBV24-1
d_gene: NA
abundance: once
len: 16
j_gene: TRBJ2-1
CDR3nt: TGTGCCACCAGTGACCCCCAAGGGGCCACTCTCGGTGAGCAGTTCTTC
CDR3aa: CATSDPQGATLGEQFF

v_gene: TRBV14
d_gene: TRBD2
abundance: once
len: 15
j_gene: TRBJ2-7
CDR3nt: TGTGCCAGCAGCCTTACTAGCGTCGCCACCTACGAGCAGTACTTC
CDR3aa: CASSLTSVATYEQYF

v_gene: TRBV7-9
d_gene: NA
abundance: once
len: 17
j_gene: TRBJ1-1
CDR3nt: TGTGCCAGCAGCTCCTCTACAGGGCCGCGAGCGAACACTGAAGCTTTCTTT
CDR3aa: CASSSSTGPRANTEAFF

v_gene: TRBV18
d_gene: NA
abundance: NA
len: 13
j_gene: TRBJ2-3
CDR3nt: TGTGCCAGCTCACCAGGGCCAAGGGATACGCAGTATTTT
CDR3aa: CASSPGPRDTQYF

v_gene: TRBV9
d_gene: NA
abundance: NA
len: 14
j_gene: TRBJ1-1
CDR3nt: TGTGCCAGCAGCGTAGCCGGCGGCGGCACTGAAGCTTTCTTT
CDR3aa: CASSVAGGGTEAFF

v_gene: TRBV4-1
d_gene: TRBD2
abundance: NA
len: 17
j_gene: TRBJ2-1
CDR3nt: TGCGCCAGCAGCCACGGGACTAGCGGGGGCTCCTACAATGAGCAGTTCTTC
CDR3aa: CASSHGTSGGSYNEQFF

v_gene: TRBV6-5
d_gene: NA
abundance: NA
len: 14
j_gene: TRBJ1-6
CDR3nt: TGTGCCAGCAGGGGGAGCTCCTATAATTCACCCCTCCACTTT
CDR3aa: CASRGSSYNSPLHF

v_gene: TRBV20-1
d_gene: NA
abundance: NA
len: 11
j_gene: TRBJ2-5
CDR3nt: TGCGGGAGTTGGGTCGTAGAGACCCAGTACTTC
CDR3aa: CGSWVVETQYF

v_gene: TRBV19
d_gene: NA
abundance: NA
len: 11
j_gene: TRBJ1-1
CDR3nt: TGTGCCAGTAGTAGCTGGGAGGAAGCTTTCTTT
CDR3aa: CASSSWEEAFF

v_gene: TRBV6-5
d_gene: TRBD2
abundance: NA
len: 15
j_gene: TRBJ2-1
CDR3nt: TGTGCCAGCAGTCAGTGGACTAGCGGAAACAATGAGCAGTTCTTC
CDR3aa: CASSQWTSGNNEQFF

v_gene: TRBV5-1
d_gene: NA
abundance: NA
len: 15
j_gene: TRBJ1-1
CDR3nt: TGCGCCAGCAGCTTGGGGGAGGGACGGAACACTGAAGCTTTCTTT
CDR3aa: CASSLGEGRNTEAFF

v_gene: TRBV5-1
d_gene: TRBD2
abundance: NA
len: 17
j_gene: TRBJ2-2
CDR3nt: TGCGCCAGCAGCTTGGGCCCTAGCGGGAGGAACACCGGGGAGCTGTTTTTT
CDR3aa: CASSLGPSGRNTGELFF

v_gene: TRBV5-1
d_gene: TRBD2
abundance: NA
len: 17
j_gene: TRBJ2-7
CDR3nt: TGCGCCAGCAGCTTGGCCGGGACTAGCTTCGAGGTGGGCGAGCAGTACTTC
CDR3aa: CASSLAGTSFEVGEQYF

v_gene: TRBV15
d_gene: NA
abundance: NA
len: 15
j_gene: TRBJ2-1
CDR3nt: TGTGCCACCAGCAGAGACTACGCGACACACAATGAGCAGTTCTTC
CDR3aa: CATSRDYATHNEQFF

v_gene: TRBV5-4
d_gene: NA
abundance: NA
len: 15
j_gene: TRBJ2-1
CDR3nt: TGTGCCAGCAGCTTTTCTCTAGCGTCCTACAATGAGCAGTTCTTC
CDR3aa: CASSFSLASYNEQFF

v_gene: TRBV5-1
d_gene: TRBD2
abundance: NA
len: 16
j_gene: TRBJ2-1
CDR3nt: TGCGCCAGCAGCTTAATGAAGCGGGAGGCCGGCAATGAGCAGTTCTTC
CDR3aa: CASSLMKREAGNEQFF

v_gene: TRBV19
d_gene: TRBD2
abundance: NA
len: 16
j_gene: TRBJ2-1
CDR3nt: TGTGCCAGTACTACGTCTAGGGTGTCGGGGGGTAATGAGCAGTTCTTC
CDR3aa: CASTTSRVSGGNEQFF

v_gene: TRBV5-6
d_gene: TRBD2
abundance: NA
len: 14
j_gene: TRBJ2-7
CDR3nt: TGTGCCAGCAGCTGGGGGACTAGCAGGTCCGAGCAGTACTTC
CDR3aa: CASSWGTSRSEQYF

v_gene: TRBV6-6
d_gene: TRBD1
abundance: NA
len: 16
j_gene: TRBJ1-1
CDR3nt: TGTGCCAGCAGGAGTCTCAAAGGGACAGCGAACACTGAAGCTTTCTTT
CDR3aa: CASRSLKGTANTEAFF

v_gene: TRBV6-5
d_gene: NA
abundance: NA
len: 14
j_gene: TRBJ2-7
CDR3nt: TGTGCCAGCAGTTACTCGATTTCCGGGGACGAGCAGTACTTC
CDR3aa: CASSYSISGDEQYF

v_gene: TRBV7-3
d_gene: TRBD1
abundance: NA
len: 16
j_gene: TRBJ2-5
CDR3nt: TGTGCCAGCAGCCCCGGGACAGGGGGCTTCCAAGAGACCCAGTACTTC
CDR3aa: CASSPGTGGFQETQYF

v_gene: TRBV6-5
d_gene: TRBD1
abundance: NA
len: 14
j_gene: TRBJ1-6
CDR3nt: TGTGCCAGCAGAACCGGGACAGATAATTCACCCCTCCACTTT
CDR3aa: CASRTGTDNSPLHF

v_gene: TRBV5-1
d_gene: NA
abundance: NA
len: 12
j_gene: TRBJ1-1
CDR3nt: TGCGCCAGCAGCTCCGGGACTCCTGAAGCTTTCTTT
CDR3aa: CASSSGTPEAFF

v_gene: TRBV25-1
d_gene: NA
abundance: NA
len: 14
j_gene: TRBJ2-5
CDR3nt: TGTGCCAGCAGTGGGGCAGGGGATTTGGAGACCCAGTACTTC
CDR3aa: CASSGAGDLETQYF

v_gene: TRBV2
d_gene: TRBD1
abundance: NA
len: 14
j_gene: TRBJ1-3
CDR3nt: TGTGCCAGTAAGGACAGGACGGGCGGAAACACCATATATTTT
CDR3aa: CASKDRTGGNTIYF

v_gene: TRBV10-1
d_gene: NA
abundance: NA
len: 13
j_gene: TRBJ2-1
CDR3nt: TGCGCCAGCTCTAGAACTAGGAACAATGAGCAGTTCTTC
CDR3aa: CASSRTRNNEQFF

v_gene: TRBV11-2
d_gene: TRBD1
abundance: NA
len: 16
j_gene: TRBJ2-7
CDR3nt: TGTGCCAGCTGCTCTATGACTCGGGACAGGGTCTACGAGCAGTACTTC
CDR3aa: CASCSMTRDRVYEQYF